The clone carrying this TCR beta chain showed up just once. The data belong to a study of lymphopenia after photon versus proton radiotherapy. Clones were read by immunoSEQ multiplex PCR, and TCRdb kept only the in-frame ones, dropping some. The sample yields around 18,000 clones, 65% to 90% seen once. This CDR3 is built from 18 residues. Trimming removed 0 bases from V and 5 bases from J; junction bases left unmatched: 12. CDR1 MGHRA and CDR2 YSYEKL come from the germline V gene. The material sequenced was peripheral blood, taken from a patient treated with proton-based radiotherapy. This clonotype was obtained from a man in his 70s with pancreatic cancer. The chain employs TRBV4-1 and TRBJ1-5; TRBD1 matches at 8 bases. This CDR3 is CASSQDEVRTGWYQPQHF. The CDR3 nucleotides are TGCGCCAGCAGCCAAGACGAGGTCCGGACAGGGTGGTATCAGCCCCAGCATTTT.